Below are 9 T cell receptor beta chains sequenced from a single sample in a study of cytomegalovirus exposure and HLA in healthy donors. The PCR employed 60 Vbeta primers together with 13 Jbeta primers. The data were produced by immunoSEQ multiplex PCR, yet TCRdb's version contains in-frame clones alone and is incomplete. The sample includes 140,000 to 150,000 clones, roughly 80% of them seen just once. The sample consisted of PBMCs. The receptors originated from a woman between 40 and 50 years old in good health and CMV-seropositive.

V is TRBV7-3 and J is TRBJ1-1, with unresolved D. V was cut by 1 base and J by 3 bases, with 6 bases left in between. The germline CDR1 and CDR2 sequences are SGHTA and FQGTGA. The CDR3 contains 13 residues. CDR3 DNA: TGTGCCAGCAGCTTAAGGGAGGACACTGAAGCTTTCTTT. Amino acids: CASSLREDTEAFF. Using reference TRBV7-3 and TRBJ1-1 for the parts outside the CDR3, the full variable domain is GAGVSQTPSNKVTEKGKYVELRCDPISGHTALYWYRQSLGQGPEFLIYFQGTGAADDSGLPNDRFFAVRPEGSVSTLKIQRTERGDSAVYLCASSLREDTEAFFGQGTRLTVV.

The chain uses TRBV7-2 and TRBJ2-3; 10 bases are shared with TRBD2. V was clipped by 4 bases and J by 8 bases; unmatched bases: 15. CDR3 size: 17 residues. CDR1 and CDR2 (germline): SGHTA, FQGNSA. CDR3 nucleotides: TGTGCCAGCAGCTCCCCCCTCAGCGGGGGGGGTGGGGGTACGCAGTATTTT. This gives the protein CASSSPLSGGGGGTQYF.

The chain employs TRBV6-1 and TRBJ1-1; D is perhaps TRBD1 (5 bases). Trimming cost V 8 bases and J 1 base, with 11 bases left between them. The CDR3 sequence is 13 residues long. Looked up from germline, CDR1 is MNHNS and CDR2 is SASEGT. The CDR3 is CASRLGQNTEAFF. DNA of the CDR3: TGTGCCAGCCGGTTGGGGCAGAACACTGAAGCTTTCTTT.

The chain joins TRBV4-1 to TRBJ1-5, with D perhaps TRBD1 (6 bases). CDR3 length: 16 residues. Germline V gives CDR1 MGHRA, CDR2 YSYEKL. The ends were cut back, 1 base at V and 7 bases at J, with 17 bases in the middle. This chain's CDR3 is CASSQGAERGWQPQHF. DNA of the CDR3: TGCGCCAGCAGCCAAGGGGCGGAAAGGGGGTGGCAGCCCCAGCATTTT.

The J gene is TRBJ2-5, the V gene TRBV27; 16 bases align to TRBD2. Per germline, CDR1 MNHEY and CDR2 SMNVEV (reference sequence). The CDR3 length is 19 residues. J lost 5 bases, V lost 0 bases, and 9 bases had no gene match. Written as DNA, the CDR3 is TGTGCCAGCAGTTTATCTCCCGGGACTAGCGGGGGGGCCAGGGAGACCCAGTACTTC. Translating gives CASSLSPGTSGGARETQYF.

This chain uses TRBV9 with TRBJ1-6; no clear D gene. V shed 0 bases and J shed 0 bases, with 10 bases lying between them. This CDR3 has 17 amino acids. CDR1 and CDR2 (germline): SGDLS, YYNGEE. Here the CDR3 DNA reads TGTGCCAGCAGCGTAGATTCGAGCTCCTCCTATAATTCACCCCTCCACTTT. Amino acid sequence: CASSVDSSSSYNSPLHF.

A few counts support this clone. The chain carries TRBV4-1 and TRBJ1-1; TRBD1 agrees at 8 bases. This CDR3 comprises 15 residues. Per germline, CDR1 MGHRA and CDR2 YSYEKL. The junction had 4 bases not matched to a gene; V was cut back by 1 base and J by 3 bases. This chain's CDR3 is CASSQAGTGHTEAFF. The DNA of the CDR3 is TGCGCCAGCAGCCAAGCCGGGACAGGCCACACTGAAGCTTTCTTT.

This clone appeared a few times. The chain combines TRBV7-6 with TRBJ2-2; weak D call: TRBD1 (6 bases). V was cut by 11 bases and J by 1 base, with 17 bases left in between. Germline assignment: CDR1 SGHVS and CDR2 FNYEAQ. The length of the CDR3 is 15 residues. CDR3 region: CACTPGTMNTGELFF. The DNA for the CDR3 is TGTGCCTGCACGCCCGGGACAATGAACACCGGGGAGCTGTTTTTT.

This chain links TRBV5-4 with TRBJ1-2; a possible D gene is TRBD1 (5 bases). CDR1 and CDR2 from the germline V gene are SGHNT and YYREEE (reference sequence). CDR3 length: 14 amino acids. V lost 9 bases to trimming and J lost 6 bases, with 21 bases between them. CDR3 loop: CAITLEGLGHGYTF. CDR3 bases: TGTGCCATTACCCTGGAGGGGTTGGGCCATGGCTACACCTTC.